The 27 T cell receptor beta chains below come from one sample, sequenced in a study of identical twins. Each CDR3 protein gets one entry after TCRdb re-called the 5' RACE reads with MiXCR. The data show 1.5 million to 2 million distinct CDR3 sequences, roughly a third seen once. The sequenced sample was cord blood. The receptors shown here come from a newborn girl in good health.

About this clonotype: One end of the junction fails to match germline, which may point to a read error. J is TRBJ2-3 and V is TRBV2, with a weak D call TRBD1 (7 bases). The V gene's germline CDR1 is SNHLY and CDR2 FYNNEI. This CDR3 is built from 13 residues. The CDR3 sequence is CASMSRGADMQYF. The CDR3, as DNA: TGTGCCAGCATGAGCAGGGGGGCAGATATGCAGTATTTT.

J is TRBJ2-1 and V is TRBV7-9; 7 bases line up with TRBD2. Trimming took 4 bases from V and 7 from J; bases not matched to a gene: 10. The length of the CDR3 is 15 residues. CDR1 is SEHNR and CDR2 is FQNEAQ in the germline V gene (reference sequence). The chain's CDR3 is CASSSYGRLGNEQFF. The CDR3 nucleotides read TGTGCCAGCAGCTCATACGGGAGGCTCGGGAATGAGCAGTTCTTC.

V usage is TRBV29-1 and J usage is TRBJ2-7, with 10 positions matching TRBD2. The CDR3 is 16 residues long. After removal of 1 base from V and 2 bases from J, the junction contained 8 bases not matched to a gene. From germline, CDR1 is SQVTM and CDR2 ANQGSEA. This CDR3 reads CSVEGETSGSTYEQYF. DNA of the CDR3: TGCAGCGTTGAAGGGGAGACTAGCGGGTCAACCTACGAGCAGTACTTC.

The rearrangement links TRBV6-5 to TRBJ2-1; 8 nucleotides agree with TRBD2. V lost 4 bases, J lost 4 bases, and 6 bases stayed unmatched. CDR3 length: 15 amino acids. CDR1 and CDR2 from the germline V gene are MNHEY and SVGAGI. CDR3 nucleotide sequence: TGTGCCAGCAGTTCGTCCCGGGGGGGATACAATGAGCAGTTCTTC. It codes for CASSSSRGGYNEQFF.

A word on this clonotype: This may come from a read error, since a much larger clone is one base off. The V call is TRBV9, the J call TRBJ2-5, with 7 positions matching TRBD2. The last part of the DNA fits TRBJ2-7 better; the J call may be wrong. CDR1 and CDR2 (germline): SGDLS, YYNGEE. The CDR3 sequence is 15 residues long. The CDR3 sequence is CASRVKGRASDEQYF. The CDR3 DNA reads TGTGCCAGCAGAGTAAAAGGGAGGGCTAGCGACGAGCAGTACTTC.

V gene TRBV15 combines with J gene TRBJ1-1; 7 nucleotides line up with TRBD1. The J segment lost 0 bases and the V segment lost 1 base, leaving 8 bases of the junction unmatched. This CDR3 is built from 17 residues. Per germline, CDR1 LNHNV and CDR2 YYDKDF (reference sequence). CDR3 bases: TGTGCCACCAGCAGAGCCCGTGCAGGGGGTATGAACACTGAAGCTTTCTTT. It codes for CATSRARAGGMNTEAFF.

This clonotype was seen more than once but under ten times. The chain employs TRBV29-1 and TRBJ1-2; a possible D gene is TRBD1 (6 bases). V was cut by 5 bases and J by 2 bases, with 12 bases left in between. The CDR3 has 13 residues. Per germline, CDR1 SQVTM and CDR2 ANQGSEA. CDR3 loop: CSVRLQGNYGYTF. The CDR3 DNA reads TGCAGCGTTCGTCTCCAGGGGAACTATGGCTACACCTTC.

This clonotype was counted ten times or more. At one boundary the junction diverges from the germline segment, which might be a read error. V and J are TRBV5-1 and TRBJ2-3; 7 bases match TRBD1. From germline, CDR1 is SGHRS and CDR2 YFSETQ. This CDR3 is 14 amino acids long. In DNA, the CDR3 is TGTGCCAGCAGTCCCGGGACAGGCACAGATACGCAGTATTTT. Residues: CASSPGTGTDTQYF.

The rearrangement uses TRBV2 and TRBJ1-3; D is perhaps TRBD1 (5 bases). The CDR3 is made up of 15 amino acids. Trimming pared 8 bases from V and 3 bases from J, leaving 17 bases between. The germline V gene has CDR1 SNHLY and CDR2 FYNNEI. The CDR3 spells CASAQQVPGGNTIYF. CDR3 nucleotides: TGTGCCAGCGCGCAACAGGTTCCAGGTGGAAACACCATATATTTT.

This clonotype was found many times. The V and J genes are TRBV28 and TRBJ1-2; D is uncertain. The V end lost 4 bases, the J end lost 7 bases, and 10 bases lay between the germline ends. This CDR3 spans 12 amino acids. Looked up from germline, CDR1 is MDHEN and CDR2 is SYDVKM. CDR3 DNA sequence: TGTGCCAGCAGTTCTCGGACGGGTGGCTACACCTTC. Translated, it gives CASSSRTGGYTF.

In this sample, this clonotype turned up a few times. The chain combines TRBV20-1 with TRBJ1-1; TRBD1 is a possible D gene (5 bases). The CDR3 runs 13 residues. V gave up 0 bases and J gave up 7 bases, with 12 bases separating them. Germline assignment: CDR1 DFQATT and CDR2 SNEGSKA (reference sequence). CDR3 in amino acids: CSARDRRGLEAFF. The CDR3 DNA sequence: TGCAGTGCTAGAGATCGACGGGGACTTGAAGCTTTCTTT.

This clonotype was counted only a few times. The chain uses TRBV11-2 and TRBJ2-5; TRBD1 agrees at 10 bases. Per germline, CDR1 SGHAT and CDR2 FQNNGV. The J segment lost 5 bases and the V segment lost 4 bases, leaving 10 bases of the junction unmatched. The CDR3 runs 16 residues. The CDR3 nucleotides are TGTGCCAGCAGCTACGTGACAGGGGGCCCGCGGGAGACCCAGTACTTC. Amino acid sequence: CASSYVTGGPRETQYF.

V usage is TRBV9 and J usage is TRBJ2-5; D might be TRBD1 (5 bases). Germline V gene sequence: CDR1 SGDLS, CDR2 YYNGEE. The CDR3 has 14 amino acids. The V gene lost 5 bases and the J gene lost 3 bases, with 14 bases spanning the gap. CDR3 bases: TGTGCCAGCAGTCCAGTAGGGGTCGAAGAGACCCAGTACTTC. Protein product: CASSPVGVEETQYF.

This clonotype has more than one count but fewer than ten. The CDR3, as DNA: TGTGCCAGCAGCCCACCCCCGACAGGGCACTACGAGCAGTACTTC. Amino acids: CASSPPPTGHYEQYF. The V call is TRBV28, the J call TRBJ2-4; TRBD1 agrees at 7 bases. Gene TRBJ2-7 matches the end of the DNA better, so the J call may be wrong. Germline V CDR1 and CDR2: MDHEN, SYDVKM. The CDR3 length is 15 residues.

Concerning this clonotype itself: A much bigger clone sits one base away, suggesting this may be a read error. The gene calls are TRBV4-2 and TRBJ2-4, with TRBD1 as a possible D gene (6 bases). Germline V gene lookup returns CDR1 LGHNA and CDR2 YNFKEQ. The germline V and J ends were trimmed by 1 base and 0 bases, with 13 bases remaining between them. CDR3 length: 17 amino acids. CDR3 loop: CASSQGTVLIAKNIQYF. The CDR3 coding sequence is TGTGCCAGCAGCCAAGGGACAGTGCTTATAGCCAAAAACATTCAGTACTTC.

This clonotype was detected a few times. CDR3 DNA: TGTGCCAGCAGTTTCTCGGTGTCTAGCCAGCCCTACGAGCAGTACTTC. The encoded protein is CASSFSVSSQPYEQYF. This sequence joins TRBV12-3 or TRBV12-4 and TRBJ2-7; tentatively, D is TRBD2 (5 bases). This CDR3 is built from 16 residues. V was clipped by 3 bases and J by 2 bases, with 17 bases between them.

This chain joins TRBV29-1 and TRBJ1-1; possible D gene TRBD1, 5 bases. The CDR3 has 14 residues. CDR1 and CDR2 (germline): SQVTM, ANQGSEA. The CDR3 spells CRELGLTGNTEAFF. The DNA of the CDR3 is TGCAGGGAGTTGGGATTAACAGGGAACACTGAAGCTTTCTTT.

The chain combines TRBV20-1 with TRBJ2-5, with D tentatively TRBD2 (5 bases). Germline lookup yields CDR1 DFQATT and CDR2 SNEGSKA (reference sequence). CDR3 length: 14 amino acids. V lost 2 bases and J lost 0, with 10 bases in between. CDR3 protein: CSARRAEDQETQYF. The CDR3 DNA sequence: TGCAGTGCTAGAAGAGCGGAGGACCAAGAGACCCAGTACTTC.

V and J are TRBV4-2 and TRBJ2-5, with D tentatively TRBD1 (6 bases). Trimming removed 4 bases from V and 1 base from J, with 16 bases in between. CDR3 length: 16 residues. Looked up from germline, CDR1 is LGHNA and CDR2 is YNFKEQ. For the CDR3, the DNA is TGTGCCAGCAGCCCACAGGGTCTCGATCCCCAAGAGACCCAGTACTTC. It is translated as CASSPQGLDPQETQYF.

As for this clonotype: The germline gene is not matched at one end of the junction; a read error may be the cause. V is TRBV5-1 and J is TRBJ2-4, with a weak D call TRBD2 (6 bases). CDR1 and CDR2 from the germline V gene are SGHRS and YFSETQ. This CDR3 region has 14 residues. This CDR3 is CASSPGGPVNIRYF. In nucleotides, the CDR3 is TGCGCCAGCAGCCCCGGAGGGCCGGTGAACATTCGGTACTTC.

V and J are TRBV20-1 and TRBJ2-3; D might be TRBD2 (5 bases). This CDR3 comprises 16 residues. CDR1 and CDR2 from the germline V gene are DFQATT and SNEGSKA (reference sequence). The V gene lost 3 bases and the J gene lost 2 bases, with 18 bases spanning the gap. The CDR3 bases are TGCAGTGCTAGGGTTCTAGTACGGGGTACCACAGATACGCAGTATTTT. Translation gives CSARVLVRGTTDTQYF.

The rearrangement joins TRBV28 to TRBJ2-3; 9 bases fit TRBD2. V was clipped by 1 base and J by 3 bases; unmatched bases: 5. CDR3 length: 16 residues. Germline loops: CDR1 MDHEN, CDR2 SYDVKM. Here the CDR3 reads CASSLLRLAGTDTQYF. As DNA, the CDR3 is TGTGCCAGCAGTTTATTGAGGCTAGCGGGGACAGATACGCAGTATTTT.

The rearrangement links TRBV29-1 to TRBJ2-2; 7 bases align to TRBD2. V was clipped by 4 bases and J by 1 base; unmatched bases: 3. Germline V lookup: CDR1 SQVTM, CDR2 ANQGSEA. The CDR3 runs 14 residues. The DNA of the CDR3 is TGCAGCGTTGCCAGCGGGATGAACACCGGGGAGCTGTTTTTT. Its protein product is CSVASGMNTGELFF.

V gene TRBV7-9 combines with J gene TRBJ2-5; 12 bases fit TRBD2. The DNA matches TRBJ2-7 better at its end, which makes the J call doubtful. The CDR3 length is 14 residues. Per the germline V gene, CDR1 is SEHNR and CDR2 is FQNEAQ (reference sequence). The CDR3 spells CASSILAGGSEQYF. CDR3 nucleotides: TGTGCCAGCAGCATACTAGCGGGAGGATCCGAGCAGTACTTC.

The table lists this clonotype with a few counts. The CDR3 DNA sequence: TGTGCCAGCGACGACAGCGGCGAAAAACTGTTTTTT. Protein product: CASDDSGEKLFF. The chain joins TRBV7-9 to TRBJ1-4; maybe TRBD1 (5 bases). The V and J ends lost 8 bases and 8 bases respectively, with 12 bases between them. CDR3 size: 12 residues. Germline V gene data show CDR1 as SEHNR and CDR2 as FQNEAQ (reference sequence).

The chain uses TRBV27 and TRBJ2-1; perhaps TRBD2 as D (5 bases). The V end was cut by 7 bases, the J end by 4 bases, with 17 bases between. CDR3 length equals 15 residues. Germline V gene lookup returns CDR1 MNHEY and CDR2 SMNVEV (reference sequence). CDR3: CASTRRGLGYNEQFF. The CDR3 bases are TGTGCCAGCACCCGACGGGGTCTAGGGTACAATGAGCAGTTCTTC.

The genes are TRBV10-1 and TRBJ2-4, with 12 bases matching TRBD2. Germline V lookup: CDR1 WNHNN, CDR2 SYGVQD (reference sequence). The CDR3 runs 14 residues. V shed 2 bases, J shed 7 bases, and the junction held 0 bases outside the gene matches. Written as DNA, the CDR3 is TGCGCCAGCAGTGAGGGGACTAGCGGGAACATTCAGTACTTC. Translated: CASSEGTSGNIQYF.